Below are 17 T cell receptor beta chains sequenced from a single sample in a study of beta chain features in type 1 diabetes. Study-level results: Shortening of TCRB CDR3s, moderate but significant, appeared in all four CD4+ subsets of Type 1 diabetes patients.

The isolated RNA, all of it, was reverse transcribed, so expressed TCRB transcripts were what got sequenced. TCRdb's copy holds only in-frame clones and misses some; the assay was immunoSEQ multiplex PCR. The sample gives hundreds of thousands of clones, around an eighth of which show up once; 0.04% is in the top ten. Their recognized antigens are unknown. The sample taken for sequencing was naive CD4+ T cells from blood. These receptor sequences come from a man aged 18 to 35 with type 1 diabetes.

The chain is built from TRBV30 and TRBJ2-7; D unresolved. The CDR3 is 13 amino acids. V gave up 2 bases and J gave up 0 bases, with 8 bases separating them. Germline V gene lookup returns CDR1 GTSNPN and CDR2 SVGIG (reference sequence). CDR3 protein: CAWSSGFSYEQYF. In nucleotides, the CDR3 is TGTGCCTGGAGTTCCGGGTTCTCCTACGAGCAGTACTTC.

J is TRBJ2-7 and V is TRBV29-1; D call uncertain. With 4 bases removed from V and 3 bases from J, the gap between germline ends came to 13 bases. This CDR3 region has 13 residues. The V gene's germline CDR1 is SQVTM and CDR2 ANQGSEA. CDR3 amino acids: CSVAAYADYEQYF. The CDR3 coding sequence is TGCAGCGTTGCCGCATACGCCGACTACGAGCAGTACTTC.

This sequence joins TRBV18 and TRBJ2-3, with TRBD2 identical over 8 bases. J gave up 8 bases and V 3 bases, and 7 bases lay outside the gene matches. Germline CDR1 KGHSH, CDR2 LQKENI. The CDR3 loop spans 14 amino acids. This chain's CDR3 is CASSPDGGAITQYF. The CDR3 DNA reads TGTGCCAGCTCACCGGACGGGGGGGCGATTACGCAGTATTTT.

This chain links TRBV7-9 with TRBJ2-1; tentatively, D is TRBD1 or TRBD2 (5 bases each). CDR3 length: 11 amino acids. Germline CDR1 is SEHNR and CDR2 is FQNEAQ (reference sequence). V was pared by 4 bases and J by 15 bases, with 13 bases between. The CDR3 sequence: CASSSGERGFF. CDR3 bases: TGTGCCAGCAGCTCCGGGGAGAGGGGGTTCTTC.

This clone has just a few counts. This chain links TRBV5-1 with TRBJ2-3; a possible D gene is TRBD2 (5 bases). V lost 4 bases, J lost 2 bases, and 14 bases lay in between. This CDR3 has 15 amino acids. Per the germline V gene, CDR1 is SGHRS and CDR2 is YFSETQ. As DNA, the CDR3 is TGCGCCAGCAGCCTCCCCAACGGGGTCACAGATACGCAGTATTTT. This translates into CASSLPNGVTDTQYF.

The chain carries TRBV6-1 and TRBJ1-4; 7 nucleotides agree with TRBD1. There are 14 residues in the CDR3. The germline CDR1 and CDR2 sequences are MNHNS and SASEGT. The ends lost 5 bases at V and 6 bases at J; junction bases unmatched: 6. CDR3 DNA: TGTGCCAGCAGTCGAGACAGGGTTGATGAAAAACTGTTTTTT. Translating it yields CASSRDRVDEKLFF.

This clone was picked up a small number of times. This sequence joins TRBV14 and TRBJ1-2; no clear D gene. Germline assignment: CDR1 SGHDN and CDR2 FVKESK. This CDR3 comprises 12 residues. V gave up 0 bases and J gave up 5 bases, with 4 bases separating them. CDR3 protein: CASSQDGYGYTF. CDR3 nucleotide sequence: TGTGCCAGCAGCCAAGATGGGTATGGCTACACCTTC.

The table lists this clone with a few counts. This chain uses TRBV4-2 with TRBJ1-2; D remains ambiguous. Germline CDR1 is LGHNA and CDR2 is YNFKEQ. The germline V and J ends were trimmed by 1 base and 2 bases, with 17 bases remaining between them. This CDR3 comprises 17 residues. The CDR3: CASSQVWAKPANYGYTF. The CDR3 bases are TGTGCCAGCAGCCAAGTATGGGCAAAGCCTGCGAACTATGGCTACACCTTC.

Here the CDR3 reads CASSPMVVVPASEQFF. CDR3 coding DNA: TGTGCCAGTAGCCCTATGGTTGTTGTTCCTGCGAGTGAGCAGTTCTTC. This rearrangement joins TRBV19 to TRBJ2-1; D gene ambiguous. Trimming removed 6 bases from V and 9 bases from J, with 24 bases in between. From germline, CDR1 is LNHDA and CDR2 SQIVND (reference sequence). This CDR3 spans 16 amino acids.

This clone has more than one count but fewer than ten. The V call is TRBV5-1, the J call TRBJ2-1; D uncertain. The CDR3 has 16 amino acids. The germline gives CDR1 SGHRS, CDR2 YFSETQ. V lost 0 bases to trimming and J lost 5 bases, with 15 bases between them. The CDR3, as DNA: TGCGCCAGCAGCTTGGGGTTCCCAGTACTCCACAATGAGCAGTTCTTC. Translated, it gives CASSLGFPVLHNEQFF.

This clone was counted a few times. V is TRBV29-1 and J is TRBJ2-7; D remains ambiguous. V shed 5 bases and J shed 3 bases, with 20 bases lying between them. This CDR3 contains 15 residues. The germline V gene encodes CDR1 SQVTM and CDR2 ANQGSEA. The CDR3, as DNA: TGCAGCGTTAAAAACGGGCAACTAATGGGCTACGAGCAGTACTTC. Translating gives CSVKNGQLMGYEQYF.

The genes are TRBV11-2 and TRBJ2-1; D unresolved. Trimming cost V 5 bases and J 4 bases, with 15 bases left between them. The length of the CDR3 is 15 residues. Germline lookup yields CDR1 SGHAT and CDR2 FQNNGV. This CDR3 is CASSLRAWGYNEQFF. The CDR3 coding sequence is TGTGCCAGCAGCCTCCGGGCCTGGGGATACAATGAGCAGTTCTTC.

CDR3 protein: CASSLALGEQFF. CDR3 coding DNA: TGTGCCAGCAGCTTAGCGCTCGGTGAGCAGTTCTTC. The V gene is TRBV7-8, the J gene TRBJ2-1; no reliable D call. Germline V gene lookup returns CDR1 SGHVS and CDR2 FQNEAQ. Trimming removed 0 bases from V and 9 bases from J, with 6 bases in between. The CDR3 spans 12 residues.

V gene TRBV27 combines with J gene TRBJ2-1; D possibly corresponds to TRBD1 (6 bases). In germline, CDR1 is MNHEY, CDR2 SMNVEV (reference sequence). Trimming removed 6 bases at V and 9 bases at J, with 21 bases between. The CDR3 runs 15 residues. CDR3 region: CASRRPITGSPEQFF. The CDR3 region has the DNA TGTGCCAGCAGAAGACCTATAACAGGGTCCCCTGAGCAGTTCTTC.

The V call is TRBV20-1, the J call TRBJ2-7; the D is unclear. The CDR3 contains 11 residues. Germline V CDR1 and CDR2: DFQATT, SNEGSKA (reference sequence). Trimming shortened V by 5 bases and J by 2 bases, and 7 bases separated the two germline ends. CDR3 DNA sequence: TGCAGTGCTCCCGACCCCTACGAGCAGTACTTC. It translates to CSAPDPYEQYF.

This clone was seen more than once but under ten times. The chain is built from TRBV30 and TRBJ2-1; D gene uncertain. Germline V CDR1 and CDR2: GTSNPN, SVGIG (reference sequence). The CDR3 is 13 residues long. V lost 0 bases and J 6 bases, leaving 9 bases between the germline ends. The CDR3 spells CAWSVLGANEQFF. In DNA form, the CDR3 reads TGTGCCTGGAGTGTACTTGGCGCCAATGAGCAGTTCTTC. The full variable domain, completed using reference TRBV30 and TRBJ2-1, is SQTIHQWPATLVQPVGSPLSLECTVEGTSNPNLYWYRQAAGRGLQLLFYSVGIGQISSEVPQNLSASRPQDRQFILSSKKLLLSDSGFYLCAWSVLGANEQFFGPGTRLTVL.

The genes are TRBV7-9 and TRBJ1-2; unclear D gene. In germline, CDR1 is SEHNR, CDR2 FQNEAQ (reference sequence). The ends were cut back, 1 base at V and 2 bases at J, with 5 bases in the middle. CDR3 length equals 13 residues. The CDR3 nucleotides read TGTGCCAGCAGCTTAGAAGAAAACTATGGCTACACCTTC. Amino acid sequence: CASSLEENYGYTF. The whole variable domain, remainder taken from reference TRBV7-9 and TRBJ1-2, is DTGVSQNPRHKITKRGQNVTFRCDPISEHNRLYWYRQTLGQGPEFLTYFQNEAQLEKSRLLSDRFSAERPKGSFSTLEIQRTEQGDSAMYLCASSLEENYGYTFGSGTRLTVV.